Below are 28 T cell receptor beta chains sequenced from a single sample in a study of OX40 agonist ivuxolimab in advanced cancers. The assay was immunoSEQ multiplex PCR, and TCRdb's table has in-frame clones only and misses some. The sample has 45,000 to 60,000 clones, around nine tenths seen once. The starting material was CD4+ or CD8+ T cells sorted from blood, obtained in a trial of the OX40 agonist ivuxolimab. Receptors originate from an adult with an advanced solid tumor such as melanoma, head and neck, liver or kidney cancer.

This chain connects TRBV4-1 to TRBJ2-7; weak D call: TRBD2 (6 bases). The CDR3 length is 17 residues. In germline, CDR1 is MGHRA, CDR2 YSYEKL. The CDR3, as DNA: TGCGCCAGCAGCCAAGAATTCGTCGGACTATCGGTCTACGAGCAGCACGTC. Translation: CASSQEFVGLSVYEQHV.

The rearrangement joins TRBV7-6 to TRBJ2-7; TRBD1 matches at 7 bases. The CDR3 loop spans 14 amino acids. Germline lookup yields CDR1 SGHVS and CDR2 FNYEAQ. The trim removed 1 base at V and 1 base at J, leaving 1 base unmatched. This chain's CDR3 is CASSLVQGSYEQYV. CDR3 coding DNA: TGTGCCAGCAGCTTAGTACAGGGGTCCTACGAGCAGTACGTC.

The chain's CDR3 is CASSQDSGGAYEQYV. The CDR3 nucleotides read TGCGCCAGCAGCCAAGATAGCGGGGGGGCCTACGAGCAGTACGTC. The chain combines TRBV4-1 with TRBJ2-7, with 11 bases identical to TRBD2. The trim removed 0 bases at V and 2 bases at J, leaving 0 bases unmatched. Germline-derived CDR1 and CDR2 are MGHRA and YSYEKL. The CDR3 is made up of 15 amino acids.

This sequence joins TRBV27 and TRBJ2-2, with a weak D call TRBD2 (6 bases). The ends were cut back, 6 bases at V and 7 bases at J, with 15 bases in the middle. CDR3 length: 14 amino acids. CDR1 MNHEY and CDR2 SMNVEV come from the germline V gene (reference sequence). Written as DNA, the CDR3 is TGTGCCAGCAGCCGCGAATGGGGGGTCGGGGAGCTGTTTTTT. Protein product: CASSREWGVGELFF.

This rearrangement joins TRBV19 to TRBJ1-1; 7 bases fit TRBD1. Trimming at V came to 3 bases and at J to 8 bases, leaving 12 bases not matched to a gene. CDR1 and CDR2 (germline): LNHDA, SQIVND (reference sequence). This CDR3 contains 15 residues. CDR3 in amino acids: CASSIRTGSSPEAFF. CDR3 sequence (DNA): TGTGCCAGTAGTATCCGGACAGGATCGTCGCCCGAAGCTTTCTTT.

CDR3 in DNA: TGTGCCAGCAGTTCCGGTTACGAGCAGTACGTC. Protein product: CASSSGYEQYV. The V call is TRBV27, the J call TRBJ2-7; D unresolved. This CDR3 is 11 amino acids long. Germline CDR1 MNHEY, CDR2 SMNVEV (reference sequence). Between the trimmed V and J ends, which lost 4 bases and 4 bases, there was a span of 5 bases.

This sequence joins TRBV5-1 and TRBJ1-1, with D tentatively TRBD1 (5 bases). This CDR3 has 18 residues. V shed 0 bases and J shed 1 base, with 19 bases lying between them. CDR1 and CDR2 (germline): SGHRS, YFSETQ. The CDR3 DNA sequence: TGCGCCAGCAGCTTGGACCTGAAGGGGTCGACCGAGAACACTGAAGCTTTCTTT. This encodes CASSLDLKGSTENTEAFF.

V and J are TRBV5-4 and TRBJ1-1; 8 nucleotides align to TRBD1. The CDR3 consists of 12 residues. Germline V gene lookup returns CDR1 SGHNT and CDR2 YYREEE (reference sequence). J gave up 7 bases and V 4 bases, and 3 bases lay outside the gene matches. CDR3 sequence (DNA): TGTGCCAGCAGCATACAGGGGGGTGAAGCTTTCTTT. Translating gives CASSIQGGEAFF.

The CDR3, as DNA: TGCGCCAGCAGCAGGAATCCGATGCCGAGTTTCGATGAGCAGTTCTTC. The encoded protein is CASSRNPMPSFDEQFF. This chain connects TRBV5-1 to TRBJ2-1, with D hard to call. Trimming left V 4 bases short and J 8 bases short, with 22 bases between. The CDR3 extends over 16 amino acids. From germline, CDR1 is SGHRS and CDR2 YFSETQ.

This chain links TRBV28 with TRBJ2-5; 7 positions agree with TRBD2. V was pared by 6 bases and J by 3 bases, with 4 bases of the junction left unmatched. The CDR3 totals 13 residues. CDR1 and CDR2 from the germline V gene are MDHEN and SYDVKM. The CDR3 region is CASSWDYKETQYF. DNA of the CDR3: TGTGCCAGCAGCTGGGACTACAAAGAGACCCAGTACTTC.

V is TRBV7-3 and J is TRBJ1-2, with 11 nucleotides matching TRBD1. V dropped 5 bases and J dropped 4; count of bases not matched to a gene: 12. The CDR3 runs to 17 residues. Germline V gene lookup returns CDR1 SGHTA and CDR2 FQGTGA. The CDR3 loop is CASSPPGQGGSVYGYTF. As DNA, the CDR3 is TGTGCCAGCAGCCCCCCGGGACAGGGGGGGTCCGTCTATGGCTACACCTTC.

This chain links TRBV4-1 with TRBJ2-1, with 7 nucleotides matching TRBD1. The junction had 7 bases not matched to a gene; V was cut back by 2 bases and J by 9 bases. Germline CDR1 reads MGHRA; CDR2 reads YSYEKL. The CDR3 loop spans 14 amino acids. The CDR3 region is CASSQRQGGSEQFF. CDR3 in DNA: TGCGCCAGCAGCCAACGCCAAGGGGGCAGTGAGCAGTTCTTC.

For the CDR3, the DNA is TGTGCCAGCAGCCCACACACCGGGGAGCTGTTTTTT. This sequence encodes CASSPHTGELFF. The chain uses TRBV7-9 and TRBJ2-2, with D uncertain. CDR1 and CDR2 (germline): SEHNR, FQNEAQ (reference sequence). The CDR3 is made up of 12 amino acids. V was shortened by 5 bases and J by 3 bases, with 4 bases between the two germline ends.

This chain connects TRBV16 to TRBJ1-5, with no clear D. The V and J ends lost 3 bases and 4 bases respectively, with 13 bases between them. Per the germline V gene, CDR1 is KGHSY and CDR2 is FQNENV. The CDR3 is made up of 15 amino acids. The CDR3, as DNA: TGTGCCAGCAGCCATTTAGACGACTCTAATCAGCCCCAGCATTTT. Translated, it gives CASSHLDDSNQPQHF.

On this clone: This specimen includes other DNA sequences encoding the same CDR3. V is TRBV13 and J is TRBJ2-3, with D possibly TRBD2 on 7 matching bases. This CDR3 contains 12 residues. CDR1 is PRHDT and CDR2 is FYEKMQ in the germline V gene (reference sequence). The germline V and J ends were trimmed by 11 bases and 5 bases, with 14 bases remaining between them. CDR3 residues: CARGGGGDTQYF. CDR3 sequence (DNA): TGTGCCCGTGGAGGGGGGGGAGATACGCAGTATTTT.

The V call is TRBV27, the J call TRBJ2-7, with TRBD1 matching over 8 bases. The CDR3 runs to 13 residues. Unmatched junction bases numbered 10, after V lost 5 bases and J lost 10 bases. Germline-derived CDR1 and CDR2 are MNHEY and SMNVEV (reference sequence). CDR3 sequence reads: CASSLGTGGEQYF. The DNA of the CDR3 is TGTGCCAGCAGTCTCGGGACAGGTGGGGAACAGTACTTC.

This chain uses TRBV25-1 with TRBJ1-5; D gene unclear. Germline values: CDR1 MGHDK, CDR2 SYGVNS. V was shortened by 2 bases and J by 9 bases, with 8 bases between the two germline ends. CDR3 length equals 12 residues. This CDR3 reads CASSEGPWPQHF. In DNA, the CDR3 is TGTGCCAGCAGTGAAGGCCCGTGGCCCCAGCATTTT.

CDR3 bases: TGTGCCAGCAGGGTTGACAGGGCGGGGACTGAAGCTTTCTTT. This encodes CASRVDRAGTEAFF. The V and J genes are TRBV27 and TRBJ1-1; 7 bases match TRBD1. This CDR3 contains 14 residues. V was pared by 6 bases and J by 5 bases, with 9 bases of the junction left unmatched. Germline V gene sequence: CDR1 MNHEY, CDR2 SMNVEV (reference sequence).

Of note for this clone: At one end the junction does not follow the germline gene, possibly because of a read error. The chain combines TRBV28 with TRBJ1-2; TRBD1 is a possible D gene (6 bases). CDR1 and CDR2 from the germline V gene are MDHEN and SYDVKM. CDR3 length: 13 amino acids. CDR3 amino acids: CASSPVPGGEPYF. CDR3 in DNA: TGTGCCAGCAGTCCGGTTCCGGGGGGCGAGCCATACTTC.

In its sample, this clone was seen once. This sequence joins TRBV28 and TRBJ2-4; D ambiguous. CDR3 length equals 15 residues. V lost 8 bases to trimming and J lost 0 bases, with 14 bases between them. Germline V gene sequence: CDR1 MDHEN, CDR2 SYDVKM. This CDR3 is CASGRLLSAKNIQYF. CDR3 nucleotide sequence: TGTGCCAGCGGTCGGCTCCTCTCAGCCAAAAACATTCAGTACTTC.

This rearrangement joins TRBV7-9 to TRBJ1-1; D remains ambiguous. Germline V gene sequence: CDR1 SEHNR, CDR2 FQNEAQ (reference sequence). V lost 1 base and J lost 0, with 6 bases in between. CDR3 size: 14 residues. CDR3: CASSLDGMNTEAFF. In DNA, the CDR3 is TGTGCCAGCAGCTTAGACGGAATGAACACTGAAGCTTTCTTT.

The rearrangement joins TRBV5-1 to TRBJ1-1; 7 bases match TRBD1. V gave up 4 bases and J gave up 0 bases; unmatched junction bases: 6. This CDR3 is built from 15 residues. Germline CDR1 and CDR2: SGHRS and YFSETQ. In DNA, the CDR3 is TGCGCCAGCAGCGATTTACAGGGGATGAACACTGAAGCTTTCTTT. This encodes CASSDLQGMNTEAFF.

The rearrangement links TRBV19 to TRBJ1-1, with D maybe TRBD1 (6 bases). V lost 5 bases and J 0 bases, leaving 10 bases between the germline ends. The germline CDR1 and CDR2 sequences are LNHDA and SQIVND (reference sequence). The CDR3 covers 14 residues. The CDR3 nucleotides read TGTGCCAGTAGTGTAGCAGGGGTGAACACTGAAGCTTTCTTT. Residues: CASSVAGVNTEAFF.

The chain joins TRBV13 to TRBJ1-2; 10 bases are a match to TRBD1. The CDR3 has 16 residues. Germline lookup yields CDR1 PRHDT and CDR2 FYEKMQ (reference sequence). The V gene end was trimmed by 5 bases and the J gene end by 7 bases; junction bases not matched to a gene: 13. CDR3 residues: CASSPPEDRGVSGYTF. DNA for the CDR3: TGTGCCAGCAGCCCCCCTGAGGACAGGGGGGTATCTGGCTACACCTTC.

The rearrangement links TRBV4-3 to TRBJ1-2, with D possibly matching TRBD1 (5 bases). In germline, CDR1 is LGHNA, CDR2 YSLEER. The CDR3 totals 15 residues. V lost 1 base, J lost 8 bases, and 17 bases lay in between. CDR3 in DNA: TGCGCCAGCAGCCAAGTTCTTTGGGGGGAAAGGGGCTACACCTTC. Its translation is CASSQVLWGERGYTF.

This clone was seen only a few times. The DNA for the CDR3 is TGTGCCAGCGGACGGAACACTGAAGCTTTCTTT. Protein: CASGRNTEAFF. The gene calls are TRBV9 and TRBJ1-1; D gene ambiguous. CDR1 SGDLS and CDR2 YYNGEE come from the germline V gene. Trimming took 7 bases from V and 1 from J, leaving 5 bases between them. The CDR3 is 11 amino acids. Full variable domain (remainder filled in from reference TRBV9 and TRBJ1-1): DSGVTQTPKHLITATGQRVTLRCSPRSGDLSVYWYQQSLDQGLQFLIQYYNGEERAKGNILERFSAQQFPDLHSELNLSSLELGDSALYFCASGRNTEAFFGQGTRLTVV.

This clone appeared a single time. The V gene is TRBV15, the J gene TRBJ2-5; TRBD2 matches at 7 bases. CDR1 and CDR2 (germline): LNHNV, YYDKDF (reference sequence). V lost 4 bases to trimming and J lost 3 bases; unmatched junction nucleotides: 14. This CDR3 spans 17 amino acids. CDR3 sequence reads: CATSNLYQGGPEETQYF. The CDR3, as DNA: TGTGCCACCAGCAACTTATATCAGGGAGGGCCAGAAGAGACCCAGTACTTC.

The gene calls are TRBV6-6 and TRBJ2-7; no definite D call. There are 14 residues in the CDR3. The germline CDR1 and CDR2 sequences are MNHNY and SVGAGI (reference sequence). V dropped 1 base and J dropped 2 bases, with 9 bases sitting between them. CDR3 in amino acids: CASSYYAVTYEQYF. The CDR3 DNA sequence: TGTGCCAGCAGTTACTATGCAGTAACCTACGAGCAGTACTTC.